This T cell receptor beta chain is from a study of identical twins. General study results and limits: Out-of-frame alpha sequences shared by twins were enriched for low generation probability.

V lost 1 base, J lost 3 bases, and 6 bases lay in between. The germline V gene encodes CDR1 MGHDK and CDR2 SYGVNS. This CDR3 contains 14 residues. TCRdb re-derived calls from the 5' RACE reads in MiXCR, one entry per CDR3 protein. Of some 790,000 distinct CDR3 sequences listed, 18% are singletons. Notes on this clonotype: The antigen remains unidentified.

These data were also filed under a second study, of T cells expressing NK-cell markers. From that paper: Beta-chain profiling covered CD3+CD56+NKG2C+, CD3+CD56+NKG2C- and CD3+CD56-NKG2C+ sorted subsets.

Specimen: PBMCs. This receptor was identified in a woman aged 18-29 years in good health. The gene calls are TRBV25-1 and TRBJ2-2, with D unclear. CDR3 DNA: TGTGCCAGCAGTGAATGGCGAGACACCGGGGAGCTGTTTTTT. It is translated as CASSEWRDTGELFF.